The 6 T cell receptor beta chains reported below all come from one sample, sequenced in a study of blood T cells in healthy people across ages. Sample-barcoded 5' priming and a J-beta primer mix drove a second PCR of roughly 6 to 12 cycles. TCRdb ran MiXCR on the 5' RACE reads and lists one entry per CDR3 protein. The sample carries about 640,000 distinct CDR3 sequences, less than 35% recorded once. Input material: blood. These receptors all come from a woman aged 80 or over in good health.

In its sample, this clonotype was seen a few times. This chain links TRBV30 with TRBJ2-4, with D possibly TRBD1 on 6 matching bases. Looked up from germline, CDR1 is GTSNPN and CDR2 is SVGIG (reference sequence). The CDR3 runs to 14 residues. Trimming shortened V by 8 bases and J by 0 bases, and 14 bases separated the two germline ends. CDR3 residues: CAGTGMSAKNIQYF. The CDR3 nucleotides are TGTGCCGGCACAGGGATGTCAGCCAAAAACATTCAGTACTTC.

This clonotype was observed a handful of times. The CDR3 nucleotides are TGTGCCAGCAGTTCCCCCCGGGTGGGGACGGGCTCCTACAATGAGCAGTACTTC. It encodes CASSSPRVGTGSYNEQYF. The J gene is TRBJ2-1, the V gene TRBV12-3 or TRBV12-4; D possibly matches TRBD1 or TRBD2 (5 bases each). The J call may not be correct, given that the DNA end is closer to TRBJ2-7. The length of the CDR3 is 18 residues.

This clonotype occurred many times. V and J are TRBV7-9 and TRBJ2-1; 10 bases are a match to TRBD2. This CDR3 contains 16 residues. V shed 4 bases, J shed 7 bases, and the junction held 10 bases outside the gene matches. Germline V gene sequence: CDR1 SEHNR, CDR2 FQNEAQ (reference sequence). The CDR3 DNA is TGTGCCAGCAGCTCCATTGCAGCGGGGGGGCCTAATGAGCAGTTCTTC. The encoded protein is CASSSIAAGGPNEQFF.

This clonotype showed up just a few times. V is TRBV6-2 or TRBV6-3 and J is TRBJ1-5, with D hard to call. Per germline, CDR1 MNHEY and CDR2 SVGEGT. The CDR3 runs to 17 residues. Trimming left V 7 bases short and J 2 bases short, with 21 bases between. The CDR3 DNA sequence: TGTGCCAGCACAGCGCATATAACCGGACGTGGCAATCAGCCCCAGCATTTT. It yields the protein CASTAHITGRGNQPQHF.

This clonotype was observed many times. The V and J genes are TRBV7-2 and TRBJ2-7, with 9 bases matching TRBD2. The ends lost 3 bases at V and 4 bases at J; junction bases unmatched: 7. This CDR3 comprises 15 residues. CDR1 is SGHTA and CDR2 is FQGNSA in the germline V gene. CDR3 bases: TGTGCCAGCAGCTTCGGGCGGGGGGGCTTTTACGAGCAGTACTTC. It yields the protein CASSFGRGGFYEQYF.

This clonotype has a handful of counts. Given a much more abundant clone one base away, this may be a read error. V usage is TRBV6-6 and J usage is TRBJ1-3, with D possibly being TRBD1 (6 bases). The CDR3 extends over 14 amino acids. Per germline, CDR1 MNHNY and CDR2 SVGAGI (reference sequence). In nucleotides, the CDR3 is TGTGCCAGCAGACAACAGGGCCGGGGAAGCACCATATATTTT. Protein: CASRQQGRGSTIYF.